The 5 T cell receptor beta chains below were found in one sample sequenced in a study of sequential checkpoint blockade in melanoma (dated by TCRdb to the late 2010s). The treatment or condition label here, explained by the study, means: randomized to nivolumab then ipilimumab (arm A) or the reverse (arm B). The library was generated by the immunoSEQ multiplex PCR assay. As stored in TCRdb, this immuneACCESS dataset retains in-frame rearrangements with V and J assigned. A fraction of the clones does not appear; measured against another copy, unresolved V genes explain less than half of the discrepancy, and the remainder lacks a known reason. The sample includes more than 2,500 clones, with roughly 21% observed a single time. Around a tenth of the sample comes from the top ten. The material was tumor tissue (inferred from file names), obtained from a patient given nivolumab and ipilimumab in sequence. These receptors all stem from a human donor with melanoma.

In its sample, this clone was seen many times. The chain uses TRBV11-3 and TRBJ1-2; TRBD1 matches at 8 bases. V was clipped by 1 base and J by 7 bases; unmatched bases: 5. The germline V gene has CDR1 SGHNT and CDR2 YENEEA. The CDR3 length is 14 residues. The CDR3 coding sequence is TGTGCCAGCAGCTTAGGCCAGGGGGCGTCTGGCTACACCTTC. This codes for CASSLGQGASGYTF.

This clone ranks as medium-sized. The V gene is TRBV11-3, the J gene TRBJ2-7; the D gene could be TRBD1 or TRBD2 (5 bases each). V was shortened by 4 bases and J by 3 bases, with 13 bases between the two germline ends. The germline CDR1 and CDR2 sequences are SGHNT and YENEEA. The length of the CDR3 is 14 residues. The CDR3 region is CASSWGDSFYEQYF. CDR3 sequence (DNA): TGTGCCAGCAGCTGGGGAGACAGTTTCTACGAGCAGTACTTC.

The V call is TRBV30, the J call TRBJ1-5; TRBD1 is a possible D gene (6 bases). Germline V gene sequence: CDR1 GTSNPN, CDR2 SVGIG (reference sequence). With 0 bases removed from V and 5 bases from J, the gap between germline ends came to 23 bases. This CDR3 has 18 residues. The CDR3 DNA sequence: TGTGCCTGGAGTGTACGGGGGGGCGCCTTGATCGGGGATCAGCCCCAGCATTTT. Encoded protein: CAWSVRGGALIGDQPQHF.

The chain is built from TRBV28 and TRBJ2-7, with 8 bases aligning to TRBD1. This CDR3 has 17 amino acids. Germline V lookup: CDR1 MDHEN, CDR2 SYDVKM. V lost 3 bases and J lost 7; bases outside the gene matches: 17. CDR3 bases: TGTGCCAGCAGTTTTGCGGTCAGGACAGGGAGTGGTTGGGAGCAGTACTTC. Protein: CASSFAVRTGSGWEQYF.

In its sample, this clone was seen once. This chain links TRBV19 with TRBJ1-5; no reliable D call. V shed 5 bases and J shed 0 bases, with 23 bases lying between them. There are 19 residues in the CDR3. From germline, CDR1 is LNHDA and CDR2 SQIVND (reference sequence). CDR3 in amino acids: CASSVHLYWQESSNQPQHF. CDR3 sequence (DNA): TGTGCCAGTAGTGTCCACCTCTACTGGCAAGAGTCTAGCAATCAGCCCCAGCATTTT.